The 8 T cell receptor beta chains below all came from one sample that was sequenced in a study of PD-1 blockade in classical Hodgkin lymphoma. No patient escaped relapse after autologous stem cell transplantation, and brentuximab vedotin exposure varied. The repertoire was sequenced with immunoSEQ multiplex PCR; TCRdb's copy has only in-frame clones and lacks some. The profile shows approximately 70,000 clones, about 93% of them singletons. The sequencing here drew on peripheral blood mononuclear cells (PBMCs), taken at baseline. The origin of the receptors is a human donor with classical Hodgkin lymphoma.

The rearrangement links TRBV5-8 to TRBJ1-5; 7 bases are a match to TRBD1. The CDR3 extends over 16 amino acids. Germline lookup yields CDR1 SGHTS and CDR2 YDEGEE. V was clipped by 4 bases and J by 4 bases; unmatched bases: 11. The CDR3 coding sequence is TGTGCCAGCAGCGACGCCGGACAGGTCGTAAATCAGCCCCAGCATTTT. Translated: CASSDAGQVVNQPQHF.

The CDR3 sequence is CASSLGKSNEQFF. DNA of the CDR3: TGTGCCAGCAGCTTAGGAAAGTCCAATGAGCAGTTCTTC. The chain employs TRBV11-2 and TRBJ2-1, with D unclear. V lost 1 base, J lost 6 bases, and 7 bases lay in between. The length of the CDR3 is 13 residues. Germline V lookup: CDR1 SGHAT, CDR2 FQNNGV.

This clone was picked up one time. The rearrangement joins TRBV4-1 to TRBJ1-4; 9 nucleotides align to TRBD1. CDR3 length: 16 amino acids. Per the germline V gene, CDR1 is MGHRA and CDR2 is YSYEKL. Germline trimming cut 3 bases from V and 6 bases from J; bases unmatched to any gene: 8. This chain's CDR3 is CASSQGTGMWYEKLFF. CDR3 bases: TGCGCCAGCAGCCAGGGGACAGGGATGTGGTATGAAAAACTGTTTTTT.

V and J are TRBV5-6 and TRBJ1-3, with D tentatively TRBD1 (6 bases). Between the trimmed V and J ends, which lost 4 bases and 0 bases, there was a span of 23 bases. The V gene's germline CDR1 is SGHDT and CDR2 YYEEEE. CDR3 length equals 19 residues. DNA of the CDR3: TGTGCCAGCAGCCCCCGGGGAGGGGACACCTCGAGCTCTGGAAACACCATATATTTT. This translates into CASSPRGGDTSSSGNTIYF.

The rearrangement uses TRBV2 and TRBJ2-3; D is tentatively TRBD1 or TRBD2 (6 bases each). Trimming pared 7 bases from V and 6 bases from J, leaving 11 bases between. The CDR3 is 12 amino acids. Germline V gives CDR1 SNHLY, CDR2 FYNNEI. CDR3 in amino acids: CASKGGPDTQYF. The CDR3 bases are TGTGCCAGCAAAGGGGGGCCGGATACGCAGTATTTT.

This chain connects TRBV28 to TRBJ2-7, with D hard to call. Germline CDR1 MDHEN, CDR2 SYDVKM. V was cut by 3 bases and J by 3 bases, with 6 bases left in between. The CDR3 has 12 amino acids. The CDR3 protein is CASSFNSYEQYF. The DNA for the CDR3 is TGTGCCAGCAGTTTCAATAGCTACGAGCAGTACTTC.

The V call is TRBV6-6, the J call TRBJ1-1; D not certain. This CDR3 is 14 amino acids long. Germline assignment: CDR1 MNHNY and CDR2 SVGAGI (reference sequence). Trimming removed 0 bases at V and 1 base at J, with 6 bases between. The DNA of the CDR3 is TGTGCCAGCAGTTACTCGGAAGGGAACACTGAAGCTTTCTTT. It translates to CASSYSEGNTEAFF.

The J gene is TRBJ1-6, the V gene TRBV19; no reliable D call. V dropped 3 bases and J dropped 5 bases, with 11 bases sitting between them. CDR3 length: 15 amino acids. Germline-derived CDR1 and CDR2 are LNHDA and SQIVND (reference sequence). This chain's CDR3 is CASSIAAENNSPLHF. The CDR3 coding sequence is TGTGCCAGTAGTATTGCAGCAGAAAATAATTCACCCCTCCACTTT. Combining the CDR3 with reference TRBV19 and TRBJ1-6 gives the whole variable domain DGGITQSPKYLFRKEGQNVTLSCEQNLNHDAMYWYRQDPGQGLRLIYYSQIVNDFQKGDIAEGYSVSREKKESFPLTVTSAQKNPTAFYLCASSIAAENNSPLHFGNGTRLTVT.